A selection of T cell receptor beta chains follows, all from one sample in a study of graft-versus-host responses after intestinal transplantation. This table comes from immunoSEQ multiplex PCR, and its TCRdb copy is limited to in-frame clones, with some not included. The sample carries some 100,000 clones, about nine tenths recorded once. What these receptors recognize is not known. Here the sequenced sample was unstimulated CD8+ T cells sorted from spleen or lymph node cells, taken before intestinal transplant. These receptors were obtained from a human donor who received an intestinal transplant. The CDR3 runs from the conserved cysteine through the conserved F or W. D genes are given only for firm matches. Clone sizes are given selectively: once, few, many, or a class where the clone is expanded.

V gene	clone size	CDR3 length	J gene	D gene	CDR3 protein	CDR3 DNA
TRBV11-2	.	17	TRBJ2-5	.	CASSPPFRGGKQETQYF	TGTGCCAGCAGCCCTCCGTTTCGGGGCGGTAAGCAGGAGACCCAGTACTTC
TRBV6-4	.	14	TRBJ1-5	TRBD1	CASSADRLNQPQHF	TGTGCCAGCAGCGCGGACAGGCTGAATCAGCCCCAGCATTTT
TRBV28	once	14	TRBJ1-1	.	CASSPQASGTEAFF	TGTGCCAGCAGTCCCCAGGCCTCGGGCACTGAAGCTTTCTTT
TRBV13	.	15	TRBJ2-7	.	CASGFKAGLSYEQYF	TGTGCCAGCGGCTTTAAGGCGGGACTCTCCTACGAGCAGTACTTC
TRBV4-2	.	16	TRBJ2-5	TRBD2	CASSPRLAGEQETQYF	TGTGCCAGCAGCCCAAGACTAGCGGGGGAGCAAGAGACCCAGTACTTC
TRBV30	.	13	TRBJ1-2	.	CAWSDWGNYGYTF	TGTGCCTGGAGTGACTGGGGGAACTATGGCTACACCTTC
TRBV27	.	14	TRBJ2-1	TRBD2	CASSLAGVHNEQFF	TGTGCCAGCAGTTTAGCGGGAGTTCACAATGAGCAGTTCTTC
TRBV11-3	.	12	TRBJ1-1	.	CASSSQGTEAFF	TGTGCCAGCAGCTCGCAGGGAACTGAAGCTTTCTTT
TRBV6-6	.	13	TRBJ2-1	.	CASSYSTGNEQFF	TGTGCCAGCAGTTATTCGACCGGGAATGAGCAGTTCTTC
TRBV6-5	.	15	TRBJ2-1	TRBD2	CASSYWASGSYEQFF	TGTGCCAGCAGTTACTGGGCTAGCGGGAGCTATGAGCAGTTCTTC
TRBV28	.	16	TRBJ2-4	.	CASSLDLRGAKNIQYF	TGTGCCAGCAGCCTCGACTTGAGGGGAGCCAAAAACATTCAGTACTTC
TRBV27	.	13	TRBJ1-5	.	CASSFLANQPQHF	TGTGCCAGCAGTTTTCTGGCCAATCAGCCCCAGCATTTT
TRBV6-1	.	15	TRBJ1-4	TRBD1	CASSLLGDRDEKLFF	TGTGCCAGCAGTCTACTCGGGGACAGGGACGAAAAACTGTTTTTT
TRBV4-2	once	17	TRBJ1-1	.	CASSQGGSGGLGTEAFF	TGTGCCAGCAGCCAAGGGGGGAGTGGAGGTTTGGGCACTGAAGCTTTCTTT
TRBV6-1	medium-sized	14	TRBJ2-6	.	CASSELSGANVLTF	TGTGCCAGCAGTGAACTCTCTGGGGCCAACGTCCTGACTTTC
TRBV7-3	.	16	TRBJ2-5	.	CASSLDPGLPAETQYF	TGTGCCAGCAGCTTGGATCCGGGGCTCCCCGCAGAGACCCAGTACTTC
TRBV30	.	13	TRBJ2-7	.	CAWRGRNIYEQYF	TGTGCCTGGAGGGGACGGAACATCTACGAGCAGTACTTC
TRBV23-1	.	15	TRBJ1-3	TRBD1	CASSQSTGTGNTIYF	TGCGCCAGCAGTCAATCGACAGGGACTGGAAACACCATATATTTT
TRBV7-9	.	15	TRBJ1-5	.	CASSLAGEGDQPQHF	TGTGCCAGCAGCTTGGCAGGGGAAGGCGATCAGCCCCAGCATTTT
TRBV4-2	once	14	TRBJ2-1	.	CASSQDGFYNEQFF	TGTGCCAGCAGCCAAGACGGGTTCTACAATGAGCAGTTCTTC
TRBV13	.	15	TRBJ1-1	.	CASSLGPGGNTEAFF	TGTGCCAGCAGCTTGGGGCCCGGAGGAAACACTGAAGCTTTCTTT
TRBV29-1	.	12	TRBJ1-1	.	CSVSQGDTEAFF	TGCAGCGTCAGTCAGGGTGACACTGAAGCTTTCTTT
TRBV5-4	few	13	TRBJ1-2	.	CASSLVMRDGYTF	TGTGCCAGCAGCTTAGTGATGAGGGATGGCTACACCTTC
TRBV27	.	15	TRBJ2-1	.	CASSSRQDSYNEQFF	TGTGCCAGCAGTTCCCGACAGGACTCCTACAATGAGCAGTTCTTC
TRBV2	few	15	TRBJ1-6	.	CASSEMGRDNSPLHF	TGTGCCAGCAGTGAAATGGGCAGAGATAATTCACCCCTCCACTTT
TRBV19	.	15	TRBJ2-5	TRBD1	CASSIGGGPPETQYF	TGTGCCAGTAGTATAGGAGGGGGCCCCCCAGAGACCCAGTACTTC
TRBV2	.	12	TRBJ1-2	TRBD1	CATMTGVGGYTF	TGTGCCACCATGACAGGGGTGGGTGGCTACACCTTC
TRBV9	.	17	TRBJ2-3	.	CASSAPGPTGYTDTQYF	TGTGCCAGCAGCGCCCCAGGTCCTACAGGGTACACAGATACGCAGTATTTT
TRBV19	.	17	TRBJ1-4	.	CASSITRHRATNEKLFF	TGTGCCAGTAGTATAACCCGACACCGTGCAACTAATGAAAAACTGTTTTTT
TRBV14	.	14	TRBJ2-1	.	CASSLPGSPNEQFF	TGTGCCAGCAGCTTGCCTGGATCCCCCAATGAGCAGTTCTTC
TRBV11-2	.	11	TRBJ1-1	.	CARTMNTEAFF	TGTGCCAGAACGATGAACACTGAAGCTTTCTTT
TRBV29-1	.	13	TRBJ2-7	TRBD2	CSALGPSGSRQYF	TGCAGCGCCCTAGGGCCTAGCGGGAGTCGGCAGTACTTC
TRBV5-6	.	13	TRBJ2-7	.	CASSLGSSYEQYF	TGTGCCAGCAGCCTCGGGAGTTCCTACGAGCAGTACTTC
TRBV5-1	.	16	TRBJ2-1	.	CASSLGVETLYNEQFF	TGCGCCAGCAGCTTGGGGGTAGAAACACTGTACAATGAGCAGTTCTTC
TRBV9	.	14	TRBJ1-5	.	CASSVWGGDQPQHF	TGTGCCAGCAGCGTATGGGGGGGTGATCAGCCCCAGCATTTT
TRBV2	.	12	TRBJ2-5	TRBD2	CASSGEGDGQYF	TGTGCCAGCAGCGGGGAGGGAGATGGCCAGTACTTC